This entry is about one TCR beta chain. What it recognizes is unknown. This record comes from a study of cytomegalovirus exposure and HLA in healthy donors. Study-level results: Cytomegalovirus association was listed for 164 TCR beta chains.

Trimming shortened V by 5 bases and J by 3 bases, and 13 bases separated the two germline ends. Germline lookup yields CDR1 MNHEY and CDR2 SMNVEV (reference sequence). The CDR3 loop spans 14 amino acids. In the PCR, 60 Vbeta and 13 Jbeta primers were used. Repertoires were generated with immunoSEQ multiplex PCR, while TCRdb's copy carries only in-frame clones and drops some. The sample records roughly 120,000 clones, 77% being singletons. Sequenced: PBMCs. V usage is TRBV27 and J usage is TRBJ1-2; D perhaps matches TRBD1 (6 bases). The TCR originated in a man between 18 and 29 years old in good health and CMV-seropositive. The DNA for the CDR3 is TGTGCCAGCAGTATAGGACAGAACGACTATGGCTACACCTTC. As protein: CASSIGQNDYGYTF.